This T cell receptor beta chain stems from a study of the immune and genomic landscape of osteosarcoma. On the study more broadly: Patients were around 54% male; 75% to 85% had localized disease. Findings of the study overall: Roughly 5 repertoires, each under 100 clonotypes, were dominated by one hyperexpanded clone. External normal skin and healthy peripheral blood data provided clonality references.

Primary, local recurrence and metastasis osteosarcoma tumors were taken after treatment from poor-prognosis patients. Produced via immunoSEQ multiplex PCR; TCRdb's table is partial and in-frame only. This repertoire shows 10,000 or so clones, about 71% found once; its top ten account for more than 15%. This clone rates as medium-sized (0.01 to 0.1%). Its antigen remains unidentified. CDR1 and CDR2 from the germline V gene are SGHNT and YENEEA. The CDR3 contains 16 residues. V was clipped by 5 bases and J by 5 bases, with 19 bases between them. This receptor was taken from a human donor with osteosarcoma. The genes are TRBV11-3 and TRBJ2-1; a possible D gene is TRBD2 (6 bases). The sequenced sample was osteosarcoma tumor tissue from the lung. The CDR3 coding sequence is TGTGCCAGCAGCACGGGTGCCGGGACTGGAAACAATGAGCAGTTCTTC. Translating gives CASSTGAGTGNNEQFF.